What follows describes a single T cell receptor (beta chain). Its specificity is not known. This sample stems from a study of cytomegalovirus exposure and HLA in healthy donors. General study findings and limits: In a later analysis, TCR beta V- and J-gene trimming was associated with a missense DCLRE1C variant. CMV serostatus was the only immune exposure information that was available. Clonal expansion, a later analysis showed, was greater in HLA-associated TCR beta chains than in equally common others.

Germline CDR1 and CDR2: SQVTM and ANQGSEA. V shed 4 bases and J 6 bases; nucleotides not matched to a gene: 5. The CDR3 is 12 amino acids. Vbeta (60) and Jbeta (13) primers were used in the PCR. Measured with immunoSEQ multiplex PCR; TCRdb has only the in-frame clones, and not every one. The data hold 55,000 to 70,000 clones, with around two thirds observed a single time. Material for sequencing was PBMCs. This clonotype was sampled from a woman aged 55 to 70 in good health and CMV-seropositive. The genes are TRBV29-1 and TRBJ1-1; 7 bases are shared with TRBD1. The CDR3 nucleotides are TGCAGCGTTGGAGACAGGGAAGCTGAAGCTTTCTTT. This gives the protein CSVGDREAEAFF.